Presented here are 32 T cell receptor beta chains from one specimen sequenced in a study of T cell responses to AZD1222 COVID-19 vaccine. Only in-frame clones appear in the TCRdb table, and some are missing; sequencing was by immunoSEQ multiplex PCR. The data hold 99,000 or so clones, with approximately 93% observed a single time. Specimen: peripheral blood, collected on day 0 of AZD1222 vaccination. Receptors originate from an adult in good health.

The chain carries TRBV29-1 and TRBJ1-4; 7 bases map to TRBD1. The CDR3 is 16 amino acids. With V trimmed by 7 bases and J by 7 bases, 18 bases remained unmatched. CDR1 is SQVTM and CDR2 is ANQGSEA in the germline V gene. Here the CDR3 DNA reads TGCAGCGAACCGGGACAGCCCCAGGATATTTGTGAAAAACTGTTTTTT. It specifies CSEPGQPQDICEKLFF. The whole variable domain, remainder taken from reference TRBV29-1 and TRBJ1-4, is SAVISQKPSRDICQRGTSLTIQCQVDSQVTMMFWYRQQPGQSLTLIATANQGSEATYESGFVIDKFPISRPNLTFSTLTVSNMSPEDSSIYLCSEPGQPQDICEKLFFGSGTQLSVL.

V is TRBV2 and J is TRBJ2-7, with TRBD1 matching over 9 bases. The V gene end was trimmed by 3 bases and the J gene end by 5 bases; junction bases not matched to a gene: 11. The germline gives CDR1 SNHLY, CDR2 FYNNEI. The CDR3 totals 16 residues. CDR3: CASSEFSGQGWDEQYF. CDR3 nucleotide sequence: TGTGCCAGCAGTGAGTTCTCAGGACAGGGGTGGGACGAGCAGTACTTC.

This sequence joins TRBV11-3 and TRBJ2-5; the D gene could be TRBD1 or TRBD2 (5 bases each). Deletions cut 6 bases from V and 5 bases from J, with 13 bases between. CDR1 and CDR2 (germline): SGHNT, YENEEA. This CDR3 is 13 amino acids long. The CDR3 sequence is CASSLGTGETQYF. DNA for the CDR3: TGTGCCAGCAGTCTGGGGACGGGGGAGACCCAGTACTTC. The variable domain in full, completed from reference TRBV11-3 and TRBJ2-5, reads EAGVVQSPRYKIIEKKQPVAFWCNPISGHNTLYWYLQNLGQGPELLIRYENEEAVDDSQLPKDRFSAERLKGVDSTLKIQPAELGDSAVYLCASSLGTGETQYFGPGTRLLVL.

The chain links TRBV29-1 to TRBJ1-2; maybe TRBD1 (6 bases). Trimming left V 6 bases short and J 4 bases short, with 12 bases between. There are 12 residues in the CDR3. Per germline, CDR1 SQVTM and CDR2 ANQGSEA. DNA for the CDR3: TGCAGCGTCCGTGGACAGACCTATGGCTACACCTTC. Translating it yields CSVRGQTYGYTF.

The chain couples TRBV7-3 to TRBJ1-6; 11 bases fit TRBD1. Germline values: CDR1 SGHTA, CDR2 FQGTGA. The J segment lost 9 bases and the V segment lost 1 base, leaving 2 bases of the junction unmatched. This CDR3 region has 15 residues. As DNA, the CDR3 is TGTGCCAGCAGCTTAAGGGACAGGGGGATTTCACCCCTCCACTTT. This codes for CASSLRDRGISPLHF.

This chain links TRBV4-3 with TRBJ1-4; TRBD1 might be the D (6 bases). V was shortened by 0 bases and J by 7 bases, with 12 bases between the two germline ends. The CDR3 runs to 15 residues. The germline V gene encodes CDR1 LGHNA and CDR2 YSLEER. CDR3 DNA: TGCGCCAGCAGCCAAGATGGCAGGGGTCGTGAAAAACTGTTTTTT. This gives the protein CASSQDGRGREKLFF.

The V and J genes are TRBV13 and TRBJ2-1; TRBD2 matches 9 bases. The germline V gene encodes CDR1 PRHDT and CDR2 FYEKMQ (reference sequence). Losses at the gene ends were 3 bases for V and 9 bases for J; bases not matched to a gene: 6. This CDR3 contains 14 residues. The CDR3 sequence is CASSLGSGRLEQFF. In DNA form, the CDR3 reads TGTGCCAGCAGCTTGGGTAGCGGGAGACTTGAGCAGTTCTTC.

The rearrangement uses TRBV30 and TRBJ1-5; D not resolved. The V gene lost 1 base and the J gene lost 5 bases, with 9 bases spanning the gap. Per the germline V gene, CDR1 is GTSNPN and CDR2 is SVGIG (reference sequence). The CDR3 has 13 amino acids. Here the CDR3 reads CAWSGGIHQPQHF. CDR3 in DNA: TGTGCCTGGAGTGGAGGGATTCATCAGCCCCAGCATTTT.

V gene TRBV14 combines with J gene TRBJ2-7, with D hard to call. The V end was cut by 1 base, the J end by 3 bases, with 10 bases between. Germline V gene lookup returns CDR1 SGHDN and CDR2 FVKESK. This CDR3 is built from 14 residues. CDR3 amino acids: CASSQVSGFYEQYF. The CDR3 nucleotides read TGTGCCAGCAGCCAAGTATCCGGTTTCTACGAGCAGTACTTC.

This clone was detected only once. V is TRBV7-2 and J is TRBJ2-3; a possible D gene is TRBD1 (5 bases). The V and J ends lost 4 bases and 4 bases respectively, with 6 bases between them. This CDR3 has 12 residues. The V gene's germline CDR1 is SGHTA and CDR2 FQGNSA. The CDR3 is CASSSGPDTQYF. Written as DNA, the CDR3 is TGTGCCAGCAGCTCAGGGCCAGATACGCAGTATTTT.

The genes are TRBV6-4 and TRBJ2-2; TRBD2 matches 7 bases. This CDR3 contains 14 residues. Germline assignment: CDR1 MRHNA and CDR2 SNTAGT. V gave up 2 bases and J gave up 4 bases; unmatched junction bases: 1. As DNA, the CDR3 is TGTGCCAGCAGTGACGGGAGGGCCACCGGGGAGCTGTTTTTT. It yields the protein CASSDGRATGELFF.

This clone occurred a few times. This rearrangement joins TRBV6-2 or TRBV6-3 to TRBJ1-1; tentative D call: TRBD1 (5 bases). The CDR3 is made up of 12 amino acids. V was cut by 2 bases and J by 5 bases, with 6 bases left in between. Germline loops: CDR1 MNHEY, CDR2 SVGEGT. The CDR3 here is CASSYGGTEAFF. Here the CDR3 DNA reads TGTGCCAGCAGTTACGGGGGTACTGAAGCTTTCTTT.

The DNA for the CDR3 is TGTGCCATCAGAGGGACAGGCTACAATGAGCAGTTCTTC. Amino acid sequence: CAIRGTGYNEQFF. The chain is built from TRBV10-3 and TRBJ2-1, with 8 bases identical to TRBD1. Germline V lookup: CDR1 ENHRY, CDR2 SYGVKD. The CDR3 covers 13 residues. Trimming took 6 bases from V and 3 from J; bases not matched to a gene: 1.

V usage is TRBV12-3 or TRBV12-4 and J usage is TRBJ2-7, with D perhaps matching TRBD2 (5 bases). The V end lost 6 bases, the J end lost 4 bases, and 7 bases lay between the germline ends. This CDR3 spans 11 amino acids. The CDR3 loop reads CASRTIYEQYF. CDR3 bases: TGTGCCAGCAGGACTATTTACGAGCAGTACTTC.

The rearrangement uses TRBV19 and TRBJ2-3; D call uncertain. The CDR3 covers 13 residues. Germline CDR1 and CDR2: LNHDA and SQIVND (reference sequence). V lost 3 bases to trimming and J lost 2 bases, with 6 bases between them. The CDR3 region is CASSMALTDTQYF. The CDR3 coding sequence is TGTGCCAGTAGTATGGCCCTCACAGATACGCAGTATTTT.

This clone was detected a few times. The V gene is TRBV20-1, the J gene TRBJ1-2; D is unclear. The CDR3 spans 11 residues. V lost 6 bases to trimming and J lost 5 bases, with 10 bases between them. The germline V gene encodes CDR1 DFQATT and CDR2 SNEGSKA (reference sequence). In nucleotides, the CDR3 is TGCAGTGCGAGTGTAGATTATGGCTACACCTTC. It yields the protein CSASVDYGYTF.

The V call is TRBV5-5, the J call TRBJ2-1; 8 bases align to TRBD1. This CDR3 region has 16 residues. V lost 4 bases to trimming and J lost 7 bases; unmatched junction nucleotides: 13. Germline CDR1 SGHKS, CDR2 YYEKEE (reference sequence). CDR3 coding DNA: TGTGCCAGCAGCAAAACGGACAGGGTCATTAGGAATGAGCAGTTCTTC. It encodes CASSKTDRVIRNEQFF.

The J gene is TRBJ2-1, the V gene TRBV2; perhaps TRBD2 as D (6 bases). CDR1 and CDR2 (germline): SNHLY, FYNNEI. The CDR3 has 13 residues. V shed 6 bases and J shed 5 bases, with 11 bases lying between them. The CDR3 DNA reads as TGTGCCAGCAGCAGGGACTGGAACAATGAGCAGTTCTTC. Its protein product is CASSRDWNNEQFF.

The rearrangement links TRBV18 to TRBJ1-1; D is unresolved. Looked up from germline, CDR1 is KGHSH and CDR2 is LQKENI. The CDR3 has 14 amino acids. Trimming cost V 1 base and J 5 bases, with 11 bases left between them. CDR3 region: CASSPQEEGTEAFF. As DNA, the CDR3 is TGTGCCAGCTCACCACAGGAAGAAGGTACTGAAGCTTTCTTT.

Written as DNA, the CDR3 is TGTGCCAGCAGCTTCCTCGGGAGGAACAATGAGCAGTTCTTC. Protein: CASSFLGRNNEQFF. The genes are TRBV11-2 and TRBJ2-1; 7 bases fit TRBD2. From germline, CDR1 is SGHAT and CDR2 FQNNGV. The junction had 4 bases not matched to a gene; V was cut back by 3 bases and J by 5 bases. The CDR3 has 14 amino acids.

The chain carries TRBV28 and TRBJ2-7; 9 bases align to TRBD2. The CDR3 consists of 16 residues. Trimming cost V 4 bases and J 0 bases; bases outside gene matches: 7. Germline CDR1 is MDHEN and CDR2 is SYDVKM. CDR3 residues: CASSSARLAVSYEQYF. The CDR3 DNA is TGTGCCAGCAGTTCCGCTCGACTAGCGGTCTCCTACGAGCAGTACTTC.

In the case of this clone: The sample has other DNA sequences that encode this CDR3 too. V usage is TRBV5-4 and J usage is TRBJ1-3, with a tentative D call TRBD1 (5 bases). V was clipped by 4 bases and J by 0 bases, with 11 bases between them. The CDR3 spans 15 residues. In germline, CDR1 is SGHNT, CDR2 YYREEE (reference sequence). The CDR3 bases are TGTGCCAGCAGCCCCGGGACGGCCTCTGGAAACACCATATATTTT. This translates into CASSPGTASGNTIYF.

The V and J genes are TRBV3-1 (or the pseudogene TRBV3-2) and TRBJ2-2, with D unresolved. V was pared by 1 base and J by 4 bases, with 7 bases between. Germline V lookup: CDR1 LGHDT, CDR2 YNNKEL (reference sequence). This CDR3 region has 14 residues. CDR3 protein: CASSQGPGTGELFF. The CDR3, as DNA: TGTGCCAGCAGCCAAGGCCCGGGCACCGGGGAGCTGTTTTTT.

This chain uses TRBV28 with TRBJ2-1; 7 nucleotides match TRBD1. The ends lost 5 bases at V and 5 bases at J; junction bases unmatched: 9. Germline V gene lookup returns CDR1 MDHEN and CDR2 SYDVKM. The CDR3 has 15 amino acids. CDR3 sequence: CASSEDRLLHNEQFF. Written as DNA, the CDR3 is TGTGCCAGCAGTGAGGACAGGCTATTACACAATGAGCAGTTCTTC.

CDR3 amino acids: CASSLVTGNEQYF. CDR3 coding DNA: TGCGCCAGCAGCTTGGTCACAGGGAACGAGCAGTACTTC. The chain links TRBV5-1 to TRBJ2-7, with D possibly being TRBD1 (6 bases). Germline CDR1 and CDR2: SGHRS and YFSETQ. The CDR3 runs to 13 residues. V was cut by 0 bases and J by 5 bases, with 9 bases left in between.

This chain links TRBV10-3 with TRBJ2-1, with TRBD2 matching over 9 bases. The V gene's germline CDR1 is ENHRY and CDR2 SYGVKD. The CDR3 runs 12 residues. The J segment lost 6 bases and the V segment lost 10 bases, leaving 4 bases of the junction unmatched. As DNA, the CDR3 is TGTGCCACGGGACTAGCCTCCAATGAGCAGTTCTTC. This sequence encodes CATGLASNEQFF.

V is TRBV7-2 and J is TRBJ1-5; 11 bases line up with TRBD1. The CDR3 is 17 amino acids. V shed 5 bases and J 4 bases; nucleotides not matched to a gene: 10. Germline CDR1 is SGHTA and CDR2 is FQGNSA. The CDR3 region has the DNA TGTGCCAGCAGCAACTCGGACAGGGGGCTTCGAAATCAGCCCCAGCATTTT. Translated, it gives CASSNSDRGLRNQPQHF.

The count of this clone is one. The chain combines TRBV7-9 with TRBJ2-3, with D tentatively TRBD1 or TRBD2 (5 bases each). With 5 bases removed from V and 4 bases from J, the gap between germline ends came to 13 bases. CDR1 and CDR2 from the germline V gene are SEHNR and FQNEAQ (reference sequence). The CDR3 extends over 14 amino acids. This chain's CDR3 is CASSKPGAADTQYF. CDR3 DNA sequence: TGTGCCAGCAGCAAACCCGGGGCGGCAGATACGCAGTATTTT. The whole variable domain, filled in from reference TRBV7-9 and TRBJ2-3, reads DTGVSQNPRHKITKRGQNVTFRCDPISEHNRLYWYRQTLGQGPEFLTYFQNEAQLEKSRLLSDRFSAERPKGSFSTLEIQRTEQGDSAMYLCASSKPGAADTQYFGPGTRLTVL.

This chain joins TRBV7-9 and TRBJ2-1; possible D gene TRBD1, 5 bases. The CDR3 has 12 amino acids. The germline gives CDR1 SEHNR, CDR2 FQNEAQ (reference sequence). V dropped 8 bases and J dropped 8 bases, with 13 bases sitting between them. CDR3 coding DNA: TGTGCCAGCCGCGACAGAAGGGATGAGCAGTTCTTC. This codes for CASRDRRDEQFF.

The V call is TRBV27, the J call TRBJ2-4, with 16 nucleotides matching TRBD2. The length of the CDR3 is 17 residues. CDR1 MNHEY and CDR2 SMNVEV come from the germline V gene (reference sequence). The ends lost 5 bases at V and 7 bases at J; junction bases unmatched: 8. The CDR3 DNA is TGTGCCAGCAGTCCCCTGGGACTAGCGGGAGGGCCTAACATTCAGTACTTC. It encodes CASSPLGLAGGPNIQYF.

The chain is built from TRBV4-2 and TRBJ1-6; no reliable D call. From germline, CDR1 is LGHNA and CDR2 YNFKEQ. Deletions cut 0 bases from V and 7 bases from J, with 7 bases between. The CDR3 spans 14 residues. The CDR3 region has the DNA TGTGCCAGCAGCCAAGATAGGGCAAATTCACCCCTCCACTTT. Translation: CASSQDRANSPLHF.

The V gene is TRBV6-5, the J gene TRBJ1-2, with D unresolved. The CDR3 spans 14 residues. With 7 bases removed from V and 4 bases from J, the gap between germline ends came to 16 bases. CDR1 and CDR2 from the germline V gene are MNHEY and SVGAGI. Here the CDR3 reads CASTALGGSYGYTF. CDR3 DNA: TGTGCCAGCACCGCTCTCGGAGGCTCCTATGGCTACACCTTC.